This T cell receptor (beta chain) was found in a study of sequential checkpoint blockade in melanoma. The CDR3 runs to 13 residues. CDR1 is MNHEY and CDR2 is SMNVEV in the germline V gene (reference sequence). This clone was seen just once. At one boundary the junction diverges from the germline segment, which might be a read error. The repertoire was sequenced with immunoSEQ multiplex PCR; TCRdb's copy has only in-frame clones and lacks some. The sample lists approximately 8,800 clones, just under 60% seen once, with just over 40% in the top ten. The treatment: randomized to nivolumab then ipilimumab (arm A) or the reverse (arm B).

This specimen consisted of CD8+ T cells sorted from blood (inferred from file names), obtained from a patient given nivolumab and ipilimumab in sequence. V and J are TRBV27 and TRBJ2-7; 7 nucleotides agree with TRBD1. This TCR was recovered from a human donor with melanoma. This chain's CDR3 is CASSFEGQAPMGF. In DNA, the CDR3 is TGTGCCAGCAGTTTCGAAGGACAGGCCCCGATGGGCTTC.